The 23 T cell receptor beta chains presented below share a single source sample, sequenced in a study of control samples from healthy donors and cancer patients. The data were produced by immunoSEQ multiplex PCR, yet TCRdb's version contains in-frame clones alone and is incomplete. The table has about 120,000 clones, roughly 84% seen once; the top ten hold approximately 9%. The sequenced sample was blood. The receptor set was obtained from a man aged 40-49 years in good health.

V and J are TRBV3-1 (or the pseudogene TRBV3-2) and TRBJ2-1; no clear D gene. V shed 1 base and J shed 0 bases, with 10 bases lying between them. CDR3 size: 16 residues. CDR1 and CDR2 (germline): LGHDT, YNNKEL (reference sequence). CDR3 region: CASSQAEQSSYNEQFF. The CDR3, as DNA: TGTGCCAGCAGCCAAGCCGAACAGAGCTCCTACAATGAGCAGTTCTTC.

This rearrangement joins TRBV2 to TRBJ2-5; 8 bases agree with TRBD2. This CDR3 has 17 residues. Germline trimming cut 1 base from V and 0 bases from J; bases unmatched to any gene: 7. The V gene's germline CDR1 is SNHLY and CDR2 FYNNEI. CDR3 sequence reads: CASSEGAGGLYQETQYF. DNA for the CDR3: TGTGCCAGCAGTGAAGGGGCGGGGGGCCTCTACCAAGAGACCCAGTACTTC.

This chain connects TRBV7-2 to TRBJ1-2, with D unclear. CDR3 length equals 13 residues. V was cut by 7 bases and J by 7 bases, with 16 bases left in between. Germline lookup yields CDR1 SGHTA and CDR2 FQGNSA. The CDR3 DNA reads TGTGCCAGCATCCGGACCCGAAGCGGTGGCTACACCTTC. Amino acids: CASIRTRSGGYTF.

This chain connects TRBV11-3 to TRBJ1-2; 7 nucleotides match TRBD1. The CDR3 sequence is 15 residues long. With 1 base clipped from V and 6 bases from J, the junction kept 8 bases outside the gene matches. The germline CDR1 and CDR2 sequences are SGHNT and YENEEA. The DNA for the CDR3 is TGTGCCAGCAGCTTAGCCCTCGACAGGGTGGATGGCTACACCTTC. Residues: CASSLALDRVDGYTF.

The chain links TRBV24-1 to TRBJ1-2; the D is unclear. V lost 5 bases and J lost 3, with 12 bases in between. The CDR3 has 14 amino acids. Looked up from germline, CDR1 is KGHDR and CDR2 is SFDVKD. Here the CDR3 reads CATSALDRDYGYTF. The CDR3 coding sequence is TGTGCCACCAGTGCCCTCGATAGGGACTATGGCTACACCTTC.

CDR3 region: CASSPGQGANYGYTF. CDR3 in DNA: TGTGCCAGCAGTCCGGGACAGGGGGCTAACTATGGCTACACCTTC. The rearrangement links TRBV27 to TRBJ1-2; TRBD1 aligns across 11 bases. CDR1 and CDR2 (germline): MNHEY, SMNVEV (reference sequence). Trimming removed 5 bases from V and 0 bases from J; junction bases left unmatched: 2. This CDR3 comprises 15 residues.

The rearrangement links TRBV7-6 to TRBJ2-5, with D possibly called TRBD1 or TRBD2 (5 bases each). Germline CDR1 and CDR2: SGHVS and FNYEAQ. The CDR3 is 14 residues long. V shed 1 base and J shed 5 bases, with 11 bases lying between them. The CDR3 protein is CASSLVAGSETQYF. CDR3 DNA: TGTGCCAGCAGCTTAGTTGCAGGGAGTGAGACCCAGTACTTC.

This chain connects TRBV30 to TRBJ1-2; D is undetermined. This CDR3 has 14 amino acids. Looked up from germline, CDR1 is GTSNPN and CDR2 is SVGIG (reference sequence). Trimming stripped 8 bases from V and 0 bases from J, with 16 bases between. The CDR3 DNA sequence: TGTGCCCAAATTAGGGCCTTAGCTAACTATGGCTACACCTTC. Protein: CAQIRALANYGYTF.

The CDR3 region is CASSRNRGHQPQHF. In nucleotides, the CDR3 is TGTGCCAGCAGCCGGAACAGGGGGCACCAGCCCCAGCATTTT. The chain links TRBV5-6 to TRBJ1-5, with TRBD1 matching over 9 bases. The CDR3 loop spans 14 amino acids. J lost 7 bases, V lost 4 bases, and 6 bases had no gene match. Per germline, CDR1 SGHDT and CDR2 YYEEEE. Full variable domain (outside the CDR3, taken from reference TRBV5-6 and TRBJ1-5): DAGVTQSPTHLIKTRGQQVTLRCSPKSGHDTVSWYQQALGQGPQFIFQYYEEEERQRGNFPDRFSGHQFPNYSSELNVNALLLGDSALYLCASSRNRGHQPQHFGDGTRLSIL.

The chain is built from TRBV2 and TRBJ1-3; tentatively, D is TRBD1 (5 bases). Trimming shortened V by 7 bases and J by 10 bases, and 14 bases separated the two germline ends. This CDR3 has 12 residues. CDR1 and CDR2 from the germline V gene are SNHLY and FYNNEI. The CDR3 region has the DNA TGTGCCAGCAAAGGGGACTCTCTGACCATATATTTT. This encodes CASKGDSLTIYF. The full variable domain, in which reference TRBV2 and TRBJ1-3 provide the parts outside the CDR3, is EPEVTQTPSHQVTQMGQEVILRCVPISNHLYFYWYRQILGQKVEFLVSFYNNEISEKSEIFDDQFSVERPDGSNFTLKIRSTKLEDSAMYFCASKGDSLTIYFGEGSWLTVV.

The V gene is TRBV5-1, the J gene TRBJ2-1; D is perhaps TRBD2 (6 bases). Germline V gene sequence: CDR1 SGHRS, CDR2 YFSETQ. This CDR3 has 16 residues. Trimming took 7 bases from V and 4 from J, leaving 21 bases between them. CDR3: CASSSGSAEGYNEQFF. DNA for the CDR3: TGCGCCAGCTCCTCCGGGAGCGCGGAAGGTTACAATGAGCAGTTCTTC.

The chain employs TRBV7-9 and TRBJ1-2, with D possibly TRBD1 on 6 matching bases. Germline CDR1 reads SEHNR; CDR2 reads FQNEAQ (reference sequence). This CDR3 comprises 15 residues. The V end lost 1 base, the J end lost 3 bases, and 12 bases lay between the germline ends. CDR3 coding DNA: TGTGCCAGCAGCTTAGAGCGGGGGGCGGACTATGGCTACACCTTC. This sequence encodes CASSLERGADYGYTF.

This chain joins TRBV7-6 and TRBJ1-2; maybe TRBD1 (5 bases). The CDR3 is 15 amino acids. The V end lost 3 bases, the J end lost 2 bases, and 13 bases lay between the germline ends. CDR1 is SGHVS and CDR2 is FNYEAQ in the germline V gene. The CDR3 sequence is CASSFRTGPNYGYTF. For the CDR3, the DNA is TGTGCCAGCAGCTTCCGCACGGGGCCCAACTATGGCTACACCTTC.

The chain couples TRBV5-4 to TRBJ2-3; the match to TRBD2 covers 13 bases. Germline V gene sequence: CDR1 SGHNT, CDR2 YYREEE (reference sequence). The CDR3 is 16 residues long. After removal of 3 bases from V and 5 bases from J, the junction contained 6 bases not matched to a gene. In DNA form, the CDR3 reads TGTGCCAGCAGCTCGGGGACTAGCGGGGTGCAAGATACGCAGTATTTT. Translating gives CASSSGTSGVQDTQYF.

This chain joins TRBV11-3 and TRBJ2-3; a weak D match, TRBD2 (6 bases). CDR1 is SGHNT, CDR2 YENEEA, per germline. The CDR3 is 13 residues long. V was pared by 1 base and J by 4 bases, with 6 bases between. The CDR3 bases are TGTGCCAGCAGCTTAGGGGGGGCAGATACGCAGTATTTT. Translation gives CASSLGGADTQYF. The full variable domain, completed using reference TRBV11-3 and TRBJ2-3, is EAGVVQSPRYKIIEKKQPVAFWCNPISGHNTLYWYLQNLGQGPELLIRYENEEAVDDSQLPKDRFSAERLKGVDSTLKIQPAELGDSAVYLCASSLGGADTQYFGPGTRLTVL.

This rearrangement joins TRBV28 to TRBJ2-3; 7 nucleotides line up with TRBD1. The CDR3 contains 15 residues. The V segment lost 5 bases and the J segment 4 bases; nucleotides outside the gene matches: 9. The germline V gene has CDR1 MDHEN and CDR2 SYDVKM. The CDR3: CASSPYRGIPDTQYF. The DNA for the CDR3 is TGTGCCAGCAGTCCCTACAGGGGTATCCCAGATACGCAGTATTTT.

CDR3 nucleotides: TGTGCCAGCAGTGAAGACAGGGTCAATTCACCCCTCCACTTT. Its protein product is CASSEDRVNSPLHF. V usage is TRBV6-4 and J usage is TRBJ1-6, with 7 bases matching TRBD1. Germline CDR1 MRHNA, CDR2 SNTAGT. With V trimmed by 3 bases and J by 7 bases, 3 bases remained unmatched. The CDR3 contains 14 residues.

V usage is TRBV11-3 and J usage is TRBJ2-3; 11 bases match TRBD1. Germline V gives CDR1 SGHNT, CDR2 YENEEA. The CDR3 has 16 residues. Trimming took 2 bases from V and 3 from J; bases not matched to a gene: 4. CDR3 amino acids: CASSLSGTGGTDTQYF. DNA of the CDR3: TGTGCCAGCAGCTTAAGCGGGACAGGGGGAACAGATACGCAGTATTTT.

The rearrangement uses TRBV24-1 and TRBJ1-5; 9 nucleotides match TRBD1. Unmatched junction bases numbered 1, after V lost 3 bases and J lost 2 bases. Germline CDR1 KGHDR, CDR2 SFDVKD. CDR3 length: 15 residues. The CDR3 sequence: CATSDRTGGNQPQHF. In DNA form, the CDR3 reads TGTGCCACCAGTGATCGGACAGGGGGCAATCAGCCCCAGCATTTT.

This chain connects TRBV18 to TRBJ1-6, with 9 bases fitting TRBD1. This CDR3 has 17 residues. The V gene end was trimmed by 3 bases and the J gene end by 10 bases; junction bases not matched to a gene: 13. Germline CDR1 KGHSH, CDR2 LQKENI. The CDR3 is CASSPTPGTGWKSPLHF. CDR3 DNA: TGTGCCAGCTCACCGACCCCAGGGACAGGGTGGAAATCACCCCTCCACTTT.

The chain employs TRBV19 and TRBJ1-2; D is unclear. With 2 bases removed from V and 2 bases from J, the gap between germline ends came to 12 bases. Per the germline V gene, CDR1 is LNHDA and CDR2 is SQIVND (reference sequence). This CDR3 comprises 15 residues. CDR3: CASSIIHSGNYGYTF. Written as DNA, the CDR3 is TGTGCCAGTAGTATAATACACTCAGGAAACTATGGCTACACCTTC.

The rearrangement links TRBV6-6 to TRBJ2-3; D may be TRBD1 or TRBD2 (5 bases each). Per germline, CDR1 MNHNY and CDR2 SVGAGI (reference sequence). This CDR3 contains 14 residues. Trimming pared 5 bases from V and 5 bases from J, leaving 14 bases between. The CDR3 protein is CASSNGARRDTQYF. CDR3 DNA: TGTGCCAGCAGTAACGGGGCCAGGAGAGATACGCAGTATTTT.

V and J are TRBV5-6 and TRBJ1-5, with a tentative D call TRBD1 (5 bases). This CDR3 has 17 amino acids. Germline CDR1 is SGHDT and CDR2 is YYEEEE. V was shortened by 3 bases and J by 0 bases, with 16 bases between the two germline ends. This CDR3 reads CASSWWGRGDSNQPQHF. CDR3 DNA sequence: TGTGCCAGCAGCTGGTGGGGACGGGGGGATAGCAATCAGCCCCAGCATTTT. Drawing the rest from reference TRBV5-6 and TRBJ1-5, the complete variable domain is DAGVTQSPTHLIKTRGQQVTLRCSPKSGHDTVSWYQQALGQGPQFIFQYYEEEERQRGNFPDRFSGHQFPNYSSELNVNALLLGDSALYLCASSWWGRGDSNQPQHFGDGTRLSIL.